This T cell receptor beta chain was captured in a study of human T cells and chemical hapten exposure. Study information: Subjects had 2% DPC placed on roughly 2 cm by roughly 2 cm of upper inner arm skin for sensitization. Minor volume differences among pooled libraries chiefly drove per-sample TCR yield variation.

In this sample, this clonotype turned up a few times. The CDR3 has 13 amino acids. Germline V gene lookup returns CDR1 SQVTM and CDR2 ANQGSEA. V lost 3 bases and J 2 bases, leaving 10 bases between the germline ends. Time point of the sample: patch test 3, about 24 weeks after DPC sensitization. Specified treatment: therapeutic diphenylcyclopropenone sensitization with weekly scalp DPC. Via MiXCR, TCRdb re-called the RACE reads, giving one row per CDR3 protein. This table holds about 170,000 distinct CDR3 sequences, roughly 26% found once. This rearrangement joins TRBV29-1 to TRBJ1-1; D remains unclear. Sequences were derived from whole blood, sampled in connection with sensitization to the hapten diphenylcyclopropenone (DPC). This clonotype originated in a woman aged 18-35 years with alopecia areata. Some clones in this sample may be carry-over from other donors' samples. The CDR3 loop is CSVDLRANTEAFF. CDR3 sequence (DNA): TGCAGCGTTGATCTAAGGGCCAACACTGAAGCTTTCTTT.